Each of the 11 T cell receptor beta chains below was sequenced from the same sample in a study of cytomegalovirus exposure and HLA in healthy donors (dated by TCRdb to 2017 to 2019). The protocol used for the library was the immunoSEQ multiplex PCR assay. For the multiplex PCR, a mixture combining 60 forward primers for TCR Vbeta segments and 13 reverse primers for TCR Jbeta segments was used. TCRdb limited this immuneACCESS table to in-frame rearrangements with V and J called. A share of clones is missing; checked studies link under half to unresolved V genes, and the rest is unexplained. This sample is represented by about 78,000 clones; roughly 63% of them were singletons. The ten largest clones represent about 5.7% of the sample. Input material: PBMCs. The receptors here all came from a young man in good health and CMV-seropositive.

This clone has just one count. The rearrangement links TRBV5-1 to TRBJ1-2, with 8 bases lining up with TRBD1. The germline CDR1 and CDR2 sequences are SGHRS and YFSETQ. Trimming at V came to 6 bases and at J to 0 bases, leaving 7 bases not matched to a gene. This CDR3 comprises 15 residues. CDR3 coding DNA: TGCGCCAGCACCATCACAGGGGGGGCTAACTATGGCTACACCTTC. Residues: CASTITGGANYGYTF.

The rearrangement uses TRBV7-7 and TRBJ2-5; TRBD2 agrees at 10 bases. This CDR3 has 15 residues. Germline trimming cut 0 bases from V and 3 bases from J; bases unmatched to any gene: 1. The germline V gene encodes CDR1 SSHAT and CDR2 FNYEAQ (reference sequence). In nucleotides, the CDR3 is TGTGCCAGCAGCTTAGCGGGGACTAGCGAAGAGACCCAGTACTTC. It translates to CASSLAGTSEETQYF.

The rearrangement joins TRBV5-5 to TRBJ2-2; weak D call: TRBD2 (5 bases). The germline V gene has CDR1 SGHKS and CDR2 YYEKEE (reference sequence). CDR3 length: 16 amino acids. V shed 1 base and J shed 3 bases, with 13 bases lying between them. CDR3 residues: CASSLRGLSDTGELFF. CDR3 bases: TGTGCCAGCAGCTTGCGGGGTTTATCCGACACCGGGGAGCTGTTTTTT. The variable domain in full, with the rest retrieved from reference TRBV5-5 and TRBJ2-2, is DAGVTQSPTHLIKTRGQQVTLRCSPISGHKSVSWYQQVLGQGPQFIFQYYEKEERGRGNFPDRFSARQFPNYSSELNVNALLLGDSALYLCASSLRGLSDTGELFFGEGSRLTVL.

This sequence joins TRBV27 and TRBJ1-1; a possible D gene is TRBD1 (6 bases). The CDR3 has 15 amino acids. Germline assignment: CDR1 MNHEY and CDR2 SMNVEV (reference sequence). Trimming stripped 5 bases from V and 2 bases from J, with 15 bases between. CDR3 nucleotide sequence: TGTGCCAGCAGTCCAACATGGGACACCAACACTGAAGCTTTCTTT. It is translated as CASSPTWDTNTEAFF.

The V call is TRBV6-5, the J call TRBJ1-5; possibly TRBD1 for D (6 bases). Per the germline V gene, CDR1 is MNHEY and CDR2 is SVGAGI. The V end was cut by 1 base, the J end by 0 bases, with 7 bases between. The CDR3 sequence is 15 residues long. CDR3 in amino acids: CASSYYRDSNQPQHF. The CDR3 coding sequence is TGTGCCAGCAGTTACTACAGGGATAGCAATCAGCCCCAGCATTTT.

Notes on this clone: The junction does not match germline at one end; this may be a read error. This CDR3 is CAGRRDSPNEQFF. CDR3 bases: TGTGCCGGCAGGAGGGACTCCCCCAATGAGCAGTTCTTC. V and J are TRBV28 and TRBJ2-1, with D possibly matching TRBD2 (6 bases). This CDR3 has 13 amino acids. CDR1 is MDHEN and CDR2 is SYDVKM in the germline V gene.

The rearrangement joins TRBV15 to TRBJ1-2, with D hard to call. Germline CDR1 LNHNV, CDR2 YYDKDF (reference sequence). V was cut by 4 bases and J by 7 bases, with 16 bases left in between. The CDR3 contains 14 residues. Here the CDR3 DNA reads TGTGCCACCAGCACGGGTCGGGTAATTGGTGGCTACACCTTC. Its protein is CATSTGRVIGGYTF.

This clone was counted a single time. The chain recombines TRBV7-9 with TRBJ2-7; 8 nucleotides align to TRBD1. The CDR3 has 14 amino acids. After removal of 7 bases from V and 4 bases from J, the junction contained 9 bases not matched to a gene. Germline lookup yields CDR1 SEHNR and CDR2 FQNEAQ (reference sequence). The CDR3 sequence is CASTYPGTGYEQYF. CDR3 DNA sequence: TGTGCCAGCACCTACCCCGGGACAGGATACGAGCAGTACTTC.

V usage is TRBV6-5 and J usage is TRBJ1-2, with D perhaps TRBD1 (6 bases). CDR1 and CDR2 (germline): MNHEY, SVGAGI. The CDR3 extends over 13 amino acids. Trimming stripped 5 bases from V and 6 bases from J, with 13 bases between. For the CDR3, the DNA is TGTGCCAGCAGTAAAACAGGGTGGGATGGCTACACCTTC. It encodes CASSKTGWDGYTF.

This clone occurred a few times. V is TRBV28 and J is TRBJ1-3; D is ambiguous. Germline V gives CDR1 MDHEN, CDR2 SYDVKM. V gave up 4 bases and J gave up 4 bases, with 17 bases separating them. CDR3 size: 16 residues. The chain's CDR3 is CASSSHRRQSGNTIYF. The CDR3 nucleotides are TGTGCCAGCAGTTCCCACCGCAGGCAGTCCGGAAACACCATATATTTT.

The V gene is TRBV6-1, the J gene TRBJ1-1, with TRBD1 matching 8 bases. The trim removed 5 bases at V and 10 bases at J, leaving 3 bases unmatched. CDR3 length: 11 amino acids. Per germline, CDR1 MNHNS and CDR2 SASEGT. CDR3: CASSQQGGAFF. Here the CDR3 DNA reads TGTGCCAGCAGTCAACAGGGGGGAGCTTTCTTT.